What follows describes a single TCR beta chain. J gave up 0 bases and V 1 base, and 2 bases lay outside the gene matches. The CDR3 length is 17 residues. The germline CDR1 and CDR2 sequences are LGHNA and YSLEER. Method: immunoSEQ multiplex PCR; TCRdb's copy keeps in-frame clones and lacks some. The sample includes tens of thousands of clones, about 82% seen only once; the top ten take 0.4% to 0.6%. The data stem from a study of T cell clones after liver transplantation. This sequence originates from a human patient who received a liver transplant. Some of these T cells may belong to the graft donor. The gene calls are TRBV4-3 and TRBJ2-6; the match to TRBD2 covers 8 bases. Sequences were derived from CD4+ T cells from blood, sampled 45 to 46 months after liver transplant. The CDR3 region has the DNA TGCGCCAGCAGCCAAGTTAGCGGGGACTCTGGGGCCAACGTCCTGACTTTC. This sequence encodes CASSQVSGDSGANVLTF.